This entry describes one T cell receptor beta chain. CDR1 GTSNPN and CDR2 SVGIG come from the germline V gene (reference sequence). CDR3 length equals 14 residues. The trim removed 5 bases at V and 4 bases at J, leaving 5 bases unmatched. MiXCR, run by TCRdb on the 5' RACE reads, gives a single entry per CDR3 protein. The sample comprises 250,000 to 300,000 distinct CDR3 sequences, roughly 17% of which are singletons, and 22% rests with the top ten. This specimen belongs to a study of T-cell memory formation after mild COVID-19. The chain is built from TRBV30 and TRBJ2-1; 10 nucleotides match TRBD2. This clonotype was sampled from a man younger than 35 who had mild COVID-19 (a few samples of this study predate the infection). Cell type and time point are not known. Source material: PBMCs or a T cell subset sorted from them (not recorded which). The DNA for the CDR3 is TGTGCCTGGGATCTAGCGGGGGTTTACAATGAGCAGTTCTTC. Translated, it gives CAWDLAGVYNEQFF. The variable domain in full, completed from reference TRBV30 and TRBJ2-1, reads SQTIHQWPATLVQPVGSPLSLECTVEGTSNPNLYWYRQAAGRGLQLLFYSVGIGQISSEVPQNLSASRPQDRQFILSSKKLLLSDSGFYLCAWDLAGVYNEQFFGPGTRLTVL.